Listed here are 9 T cell receptor beta chains from one sample, sequenced in a study of T cell responses to AZD1222 COVID-19 vaccine. The method was immunoSEQ multiplex PCR; TCRdb's version includes in-frame clones alone and lacks a portion of them. The table records about 140,000 clones, roughly 90% of them present only once. The sample in question was peripheral blood, obtained on day 0 of AZD1222 vaccination. Every receptor here comes from an adult in good health.

This chain connects TRBV7-2 to TRBJ1-5; possibly TRBD1 for D (5 bases). Germline V CDR1 and CDR2: SGHTA, FQGNSA. V shed 5 bases and J shed 6 bases, with 14 bases lying between them. The CDR3 runs to 14 residues. CDR3 sequence (DNA): TGTGCCAGCAGCCCGACGGGGGAATTTCAGCCCCAGCATTTT. Translated, it gives CASSPTGEFQPQHF.

V usage is TRBV25-1 and J usage is TRBJ2-1; no clear D gene. Germline V gives CDR1 MGHDK, CDR2 SYGVNS. The CDR3 covers 12 residues. Trimming removed 5 bases at V and 7 bases at J, with 9 bases between. As DNA, the CDR3 is TGTGCCAGCAGTCCTATAGGAAATGAGCAGTTCTTC. This codes for CASSPIGNEQFF.

The sample holds one count of this clone. The chain has TRBV6-5 and TRBJ1-4; the D gene is possibly TRBD1 (6 bases). Germline V CDR1 and CDR2: MNHEY, SVGAGI. The CDR3 totals 14 residues. V was shortened by 8 bases and J by 8 bases, with 18 bases between the two germline ends. CDR3 residues: CASGRAGVGEKLFF. CDR3 coding DNA: TGTGCCAGCGGAAGGGCAGGGGTTGGAGAAAAACTGTTTTTT.

The chain links TRBV5-1 to TRBJ1-1; 10 bases are shared with TRBD1. The CDR3 runs to 16 residues. The ends lost 0 bases at V and 4 bases at J; junction bases unmatched: 6. CDR1 is SGHRS and CDR2 is YFSETQ in the germline V gene. The CDR3 sequence: CASSLGDRGRGTEAFF. The CDR3 nucleotides read TGCGCCAGCAGCTTGGGGGACAGGGGTCGGGGCACTGAAGCTTTCTTT. The full variable domain, its missing parts supplied by reference TRBV5-1 and TRBJ1-1, is KAGVTQTPRYLIKTRGQQVTLSCSPISGHRSVSWYQQTPGQGLQFLFEYFSETQRNKGNFPGRFSGRQFSNSRSEMNVSTLELGDSALYLCASSLGDRGRGTEAFFGQGTRLTVV.

This rearrangement joins TRBV6-5 to TRBJ1-3, with D uncertain. V was cut by 4 bases and J by 2 bases, with 12 bases left in between. The CDR3 length is 15 residues. The germline V gene has CDR1 MNHEY and CDR2 SVGAGI. CDR3 residues: CASSFSPQAGNTIYF. CDR3 coding DNA: TGTGCCAGCAGTTTTAGTCCCCAGGCTGGAAACACCATATATTTT.

The chain employs TRBV12-5 and TRBJ2-5, with D uncertain. The CDR3 runs to 13 residues. Trimming pared 2 bases from V and 6 bases from J, leaving 10 bases between. In germline, CDR1 is LGHNT, CDR2 FRNRAP. CDR3 bases: TGTGCTAGTGGTTTGAATCTGGGTAAGACCCAGTACTTC. This encodes CASGLNLGKTQYF.

This chain joins TRBV7-3 and TRBJ2-1; 7 bases are shared with TRBD2. Per germline, CDR1 SGHTA and CDR2 FQGTGA. CDR3 length equals 15 residues. With V trimmed by 2 bases and J by 6 bases, 7 bases remained unmatched. This chain's CDR3 is CASSLSVGRSNEQFF. The DNA for the CDR3 is TGTGCCAGCAGCTTATCGGTCGGGAGGAGCAATGAGCAGTTCTTC. The full variable domain, rest sourced from reference TRBV7-3 and TRBJ2-1, is GAGVSQTPSNKVTEKGKYVELRCDPISGHTALYWYRQSLGQGPEFLIYFQGTGAADDSGLPNDRFFAVRPEGSVSTLKIQRTERGDSAVYLCASSLSVGRSNEQFFGPGTRLTVL.

The V call is TRBV5-1, the J call TRBJ2-7; 8 nucleotides agree with TRBD2. The CDR3 is made up of 16 amino acids. Germline loops: CDR1 SGHRS, CDR2 YFSETQ. V shed 0 bases, J shed 3 bases, and the junction held 8 bases outside the gene matches. CDR3 in DNA: TGCGCCAGCAGCTTGGATTCGGGGGGGCTCGGCTACGAGCAGTACTTC. This sequence encodes CASSLDSGGLGYEQYF.

CDR3: CASSPGIAKNIQYF. The CDR3 DNA reads TGTGCCAGCAGTCCCGGCATAGCCAAAAACATTCAGTACTTC. The chain has TRBV6-5 and TRBJ2-4; D is unresolved. With 5 bases removed from V and 0 bases from J, the gap between germline ends came to 8 bases. Germline CDR1 reads MNHEY; CDR2 reads SVGAGI. There are 14 residues in the CDR3.